The clone carrying this T cell receptor (beta chain) was seen a few times. All of the donors were Caucasians in good health. V gave up 1 base and J gave up 0 bases, with 15 bases separating them. This CDR3 is built from 17 residues. TCRdb analysed the 5' RACE reads with MiXCR anew, one entry per CDR3 protein. The profile shows approximately 1.8 million distinct CDR3 sequences, under 35% of them singletons. This sample is part of a study of identical twins. The chain uses TRBV12-3 or TRBV12-4 and TRBJ1-1; D might be TRBD1 (5 bases). The clonotype originates from a newborn girl in good health. The sample was cord blood. The chain's CDR3 is CASSLGPGRAMNTEAFF. The CDR3 nucleotides are TGTGCCAGCAGTTTAGGGCCTGGCAGGGCCATGAACACTGAAGCTTTCTTT.